A single sample gave rise to the 21 T cell receptor beta chains below, sequenced in a study of regulatory T cells in long-lasting Graves disease. The time point: newly diagnosed GD, antithyroid drugs for less than 3 months. Extracted RNA from PBMCs served as the source of the TCR library. Libraries of TCR beta came from iRepertoire HTBI primers plus Arm-PCR of CDR3 regions. TCRdb reprocessed the multiplex PCR reads via MiXCR and lists one record per CDR3 protein. The sample consists of about 220,000 distinct CDR3 sequences, approximately 18% of them appearing once. The same specimen was also included in a second study, on T cells in Graves' hyperthyroidism and ophthalmopathy.

The source was peripheral blood mononuclear cells (PBMCs), collected at new diagnosis, from a patient treated with antithyroid drugs. The source is a woman in her 30s with Graves disease.

This clonotype was seen repeatedly, ten times or more. The chain has TRBV2 and TRBJ1-2, with D unclear. CDR1 SNHLY and CDR2 FYNNEI come from the germline V gene. The V end was cut by 1 base, the J end by 4 bases, with 10 bases between. The CDR3 contains 14 residues. Here the CDR3 reads CASSEEGRTYGYTF. The CDR3 region has the DNA TGTGCCAGCAGTGAAGAAGGCAGAACCTATGGCTACACCTTC. The full variable domain, with the rest looked up from reference TRBV2 and TRBJ1-2, is EPEVTQTPSHQVTQMGQEVILRCVPISNHLYFYWYRQILGQKVEFLVSFYNNEISEKSEIFDDQFSVERPDGSNFTLKIRSTKLEDSAMYFCASSEEGRTYGYTFGSGTRLTVV.

This clonotype has a count of ten or more. CDR3 loop: CASRTGQDHYEQYF. The DNA for the CDR3 is TGTGCCAGCAGGACCGGACAGGACCACTACGAGCAGTACTTC. The chain couples TRBV11-1 to TRBJ2-7, with 7 bases matching TRBD1. The CDR3 loop spans 14 amino acids. The ends lost 6 bases at V and 3 bases at J; junction bases unmatched: 8. CDR1 and CDR2 from the germline V gene are SGHAT and FQDESV (reference sequence). Using reference TRBV11-1 and TRBJ2-7 for the parts outside the CDR3, the full variable domain is EAEVAQSPRYKITEKSQAVAFWCDPISGHATLYWYRQILGQGPELLVQFQDESVVDDSQLPKDRFSAERLKGVDSTLKIQPAELGDSAMYLCASRTGQDHYEQYFGPGTRLTVT.

This clonotype turned up a few times. The V and J genes are TRBV6-2 or TRBV6-3 and TRBJ2-1, with 11 bases identical to TRBD2. The CDR3 covers 15 residues. V lost 7 bases, J lost 0 bases, and 2 bases stayed unmatched. From germline, CDR1 is MNHEY and CDR2 SVGEGT. The CDR3: CASNLAGGSYNEQFF. The DNA for the CDR3 is TGTGCCAGCAATCTAGCGGGGGGCTCCTACAATGAGCAGTTCTTC.

The table lists this clonotype with many counts. For the CDR3, the DNA is TGTGCCAGCAGTTTTGTGGCGGGCAATCAGCCCCAGCATTTT. Protein: CASSFVAGNQPQHF. The V gene is TRBV28, the J gene TRBJ1-5; D unresolved. Per germline, CDR1 MDHEN and CDR2 SYDVKM. V lost 3 bases, J lost 2 bases, and 8 bases lay in between. CDR3 size: 14 residues.

This clonotype appeared many times. The rearrangement joins TRBV30 to TRBJ1-1; D might be TRBD1 (5 bases). Germline loops: CDR1 GTSNPN, CDR2 SVGIG (reference sequence). The ends were cut back, 2 bases at V and 4 bases at J, with 23 bases in the middle. The CDR3 length is 17 residues. The CDR3 DNA reads as TGTGCCTGGAGTCGCGGAACTTTGACAGATTTGAGCACTGAAGCTTTCTTT. Its translation is CAWSRGTLTDLSTEAFF.

V is TRBV28 and J is TRBJ2-7, with D maybe TRBD2 (6 bases). Germline assignment: CDR1 MDHEN and CDR2 SYDVKM. The V and J ends lost 7 bases and 1 base respectively, with 11 bases between them. This CDR3 comprises 13 residues. The CDR3 spells CASTLSGSYEQYF. CDR3 nucleotide sequence: TGTGCCAGCACCCTTAGCGGTTCCTACGAGCAGTACTTC. Using reference TRBV28 and TRBJ2-7 for the parts outside the CDR3, the full variable domain is DVKVTQSSRYLVKRTGEKVFLECVQDMDHENMFWYRQDPGLGLRLIYFSYDVKMKEKGDIPEGYSVSREKKERFSLILESASTNQTSMYLCASTLSGSYEQYFGPGTRLTVT.

The chain carries TRBV30 and TRBJ1-5; tentatively, D is TRBD1 (5 bases). Germline assignment: CDR1 GTSNPN and CDR2 SVGIG (reference sequence). The CDR3 sequence is 14 residues long. With 3 bases removed from V and 2 bases from J, the gap between germline ends came to 11 bases. CDR3 region: CAWSEAGRNQPQHF. CDR3 DNA: TGTGCCTGGAGCGAGGCGGGGCGCAATCAGCCCCAGCATTTT.

This clonotype was seen repeatedly, ten times or more. J is TRBJ2-1 and V is TRBV12-3 or TRBV12-4, with D unresolved. The CDR3 has 15 residues. V lost 4 bases to trimming and J lost 6 bases, with 16 bases between them. CDR3 sequence (DNA): TGTGCCAGCAGTTCCTTCGACTTCTCCGGCAATGAGCAGTTCTTC. This encodes CASSSFDFSGNEQFF.

This clonotype came up many times. The chain is built from TRBV12-3 or TRBV12-4 and TRBJ1-4; 8 nucleotides agree with TRBD1. The trim removed 8 bases at V and 6 bases at J, leaving 11 bases unmatched. The CDR3 length is 15 residues. The CDR3 loop is CASSSSTGEYEKLFF. The CDR3 bases are TGTGCCAGCTCAAGTTCGACAGGGGAGTATGAAAAACTGTTTTTT.

This chain joins TRBV4-2 and TRBJ2-5; 9 nucleotides match TRBD1. The V segment lost 4 bases and the J segment 5 bases; nucleotides outside the gene matches: 11. This CDR3 has 16 amino acids. Looked up from germline, CDR1 is LGHNA and CDR2 is YNFKEQ. This CDR3 is CASSRTTGTGSETQYF. For the CDR3, the DNA is TGTGCCAGCAGCCGGACAACCGGGACAGGGTCGGAGACCCAGTACTTC.

This clonotype came up many times. The V call is TRBV7-9, the J call TRBJ2-3, with 13 bases matching TRBD2. Germline V gives CDR1 SEHNR, CDR2 FQNEAQ (reference sequence). The junction had 7 bases not matched to a gene; V was cut back by 10 bases and J by 3 bases. This CDR3 is built from 15 residues. The CDR3 region is CAITSGRARTDTQYF. The CDR3 DNA is TGTGCCATTACTAGCGGGAGGGCCAGGACAGATACGCAGTATTTT.

The chain joins TRBV10-3 to TRBJ2-1; TRBD2 matches at 7 bases. The germline gives CDR1 ENHRY, CDR2 SYGVKD. This CDR3 has 15 residues. V dropped 0 bases and J dropped 8; count of bases not matched to a gene: 7. This chain's CDR3 is CAISESGGGQDEQFF. The CDR3, as DNA: TGTGCCATCAGTGAGTCTGGGGGAGGGCAAGATGAGCAGTTCTTC.

This clonotype was seen at least ten times. CDR3: CASSLSLNQPQHF. CDR3 coding DNA: TGTGCCAGCAGTTTATCTTTAAATCAGCCCCAGCATTTT. The chain employs TRBV28 and TRBJ1-5; D ambiguous. Trimming removed 1 base at V and 4 bases at J, with 5 bases between. Germline values: CDR1 MDHEN, CDR2 SYDVKM. The CDR3 contains 13 residues.

The chain's CDR3 is CASRGRTGISGNTIYF. Here the CDR3 DNA reads TGTGCCAGCAGGGGGCGGACAGGGATCTCTGGAAACACCATATATTTT. This chain links TRBV6-2 or TRBV6-3 with TRBJ1-3; 8 nucleotides match TRBD1. This CDR3 has 16 residues. The trim removed 6 bases at V and 0 bases at J, leaving 7 bases unmatched. Germline CDR1 and CDR2: MNHEY and SVGEGT.

In this sample, this clonotype turned up a few times. The CDR3 DNA sequence: TGTGCCAGCAGTACAGGGGACAACAGGGAAAAACTGTTTTTT. It yields the protein CASSTGDNREKLFF. The V call is TRBV6-1, the J call TRBJ1-4, with TRBD1 matching over 7 bases. Looked up from germline, CDR1 is MNHNS and CDR2 is SASEGT. V lost 5 bases, J lost 8 bases, and 8 bases stayed unmatched. This CDR3 comprises 14 residues.

This clonotype was recorded once. An end of the junction does not agree with germline; a read error may underlie this. The chain employs TRBV18 and TRBJ1-1; perhaps TRBD1 as D (6 bases). The CDR3 consists of 13 residues. Germline lookup yields CDR1 KGHSH and CDR2 LQKENI. CDR3 residues: CASSEGQNTEAYF. The DNA of the CDR3 is TGTGCCAGCTCTGAAGGACAGAACACTGAAGCTTACTTT.

This clonotype was recorded at least ten times. The chain links TRBV25-1 to TRBJ2-1, with 7 bases that match TRBD2. The germline gives CDR1 MGHDK, CDR2 SYGVNS. This CDR3 has 15 amino acids. J lost 2 bases, V lost 8 bases, and 9 bases had no gene match. For the CDR3, the DNA is TGTGCCAGCTCATCTGGGGGGGGAACCTACAATGAGCAGTTCTTC. This sequence encodes CASSSGGGTYNEQFF.

This clonotype was counted at least ten times. The rearrangement uses TRBV28 and TRBJ2-1, with D uncertain. Germline CDR1 is MDHEN and CDR2 is SYDVKM. The CDR3 covers 13 residues. V lost 6 bases, J lost 5 bases, and 11 bases lay in between. The CDR3 region has the DNA TGTGCCAGCAGGAAAAGTACAAACAATGAGCAGTTCTTC. Protein product: CASRKSTNNEQFF. The complete variable domain, with remaining parts taken from reference TRBV28 and TRBJ2-1, reads DVKVTQSSRYLVKRTGEKVFLECVQDMDHENMFWYRQDPGLGLRLIYFSYDVKMKEKGDIPEGYSVSREKKERFSLILESASTNQTSMYLCASRKSTNNEQFFGPGTRLTVL.

The rearrangement links TRBV5-6 to TRBJ2-1; 8 nucleotides agree with TRBD2. V was clipped by 3 bases and J by 10 bases; unmatched bases: 6. Germline lookup yields CDR1 SGHDT and CDR2 YYEEEE. CDR3 length equals 13 residues. This CDR3 reads CASSYRGGTEQFF. CDR3 sequence (DNA): TGTGCCAGCAGCTACCGGGGGGGGACCGAGCAGTTCTTC.

The chain couples TRBV7-8 to TRBJ2-7; 8 positions agree with TRBD1. V lost 5 bases and J lost 1; bases outside the gene matches: 4. The germline gives CDR1 SGHVS, CDR2 FQNEAQ. The CDR3 contains 14 residues. CDR3 DNA sequence: TGTGCCAGCAGCCTGACAGGGGAATCCTACGAGCAGTACTTC. It translates to CASSLTGESYEQYF.

The table lists this clonotype with many counts. The chain joins TRBV12-3 or TRBV12-4 to TRBJ2-2; 12 bases agree with TRBD1. The CDR3 contains 13 residues. Trimming took 11 bases from V and 8 from J; bases not matched to a gene: 6. The CDR3 nucleotides are TGTGCCGGCCGGGACAGGGGGCAGGGGGAGCTGTTTTTT. Its protein product is CAGRDRGQGELFF.